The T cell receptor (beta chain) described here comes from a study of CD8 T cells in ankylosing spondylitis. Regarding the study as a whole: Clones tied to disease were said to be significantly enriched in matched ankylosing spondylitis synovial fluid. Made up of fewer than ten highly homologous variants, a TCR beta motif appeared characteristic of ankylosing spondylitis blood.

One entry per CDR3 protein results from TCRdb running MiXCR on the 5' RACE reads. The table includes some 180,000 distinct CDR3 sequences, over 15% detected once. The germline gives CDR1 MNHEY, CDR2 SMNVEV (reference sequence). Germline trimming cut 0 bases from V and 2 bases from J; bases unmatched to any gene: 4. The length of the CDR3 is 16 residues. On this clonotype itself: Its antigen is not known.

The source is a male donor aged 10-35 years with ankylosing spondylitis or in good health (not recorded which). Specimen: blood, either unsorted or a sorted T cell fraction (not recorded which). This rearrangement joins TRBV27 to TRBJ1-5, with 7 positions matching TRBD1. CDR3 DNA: TGTGCCAGCAGTTTATCGAGGCAGGGGGGCAATCAGCCCCAGCATTTT. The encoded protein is CASSLSRQGGNQPQHF.